The TCR beta chain described here comes from a study of regulatory T cells in long-lasting Graves disease. Germline loops: CDR1 SGHNT, CDR2 YYREEE (reference sequence). Trimming removed 4 bases from V and 5 bases from J, with 16 bases in between. The CDR3 consists of 14 residues. Arm-PCR of CDR3 regions and iRepertoire HTBI primers were used to build TCR beta libraries. TCRdb analysed the multiplex PCR reads with MiXCR anew, one entry per CDR3 protein. Of roughly 400,000 distinct CDR3 sequences in the sample, over 12% were seen once. The time point denotes: newly diagnosed GD, antithyroid drugs for less than 3 months. Generation of the TCR library employed RNA extracted from PBMCs. From an endocrinology department in Xi'an, China, came the patients. These data also featured in a second study, about T cells in Graves' hyperthyroidism and ophthalmopathy.

The receptor's source is a woman in her thirties or forties with Graves disease. This chain joins TRBV5-4 and TRBJ2-7; D is perhaps TRBD1 or TRBD2 (5 bases each). Sequenced here: peripheral blood mononuclear cells (PBMCs), sampled at new diagnosis, from a patient treated with antithyroid drugs. The CDR3 region has the DNA TGTGCCAGCAGCCCGAAGTGGGGGTTCGACGAGCAGTACTTC. Its translation: CASSPKWGFDEQYF.